The sequence of this T cell receptor (beta chain) was determined in a study of technical replicates of blood from four donors (dated by TCRdb to the late 2010s). V is reduced by 2 bases and J by 2 bases, leaving a spacing of 13 bases between them. Sequences LNHNV (CDR1) and YYDKDF (CDR2) are obtained from the germline V gene (reference sequence). The CDR3 spans 16 residues, from the cysteine through the phenylalanine. The entry retains the CDR3 DNA only, 48 bases that are in frame from base 1. About this clone itself: Its antigen has not been determined. No base quality information exists; no much larger clone differs at one position.

The method was the immunoSEQ multiplex PCR assay. In TCRdb, the immuneACCESS table is reduced to in-frame sequences with V and J assigned. These tables do not hold every clone; where another copy was compared, an unresolved V gene accounts for under half, and the others remain unexplained. For this sample the table gives over 85,000 clones, of which roughly 96% were detected only once. Of the sample, roughly 0.35% is held by the ten largest clones. This receptor was taken from a human donor in good health. The chain employs TRBV15 and TRBJ2-1; perhaps TRBD2 is the D gene, with 6 bases matching. What was sequenced was T cells isolated from PBMCs. The DNA sequence is TGTGCCACCAGCAGAACCGGGAGCACTACCTACAATGAGCAGTTCTTC. It translates to CATSRTGSTTYNEQFF.